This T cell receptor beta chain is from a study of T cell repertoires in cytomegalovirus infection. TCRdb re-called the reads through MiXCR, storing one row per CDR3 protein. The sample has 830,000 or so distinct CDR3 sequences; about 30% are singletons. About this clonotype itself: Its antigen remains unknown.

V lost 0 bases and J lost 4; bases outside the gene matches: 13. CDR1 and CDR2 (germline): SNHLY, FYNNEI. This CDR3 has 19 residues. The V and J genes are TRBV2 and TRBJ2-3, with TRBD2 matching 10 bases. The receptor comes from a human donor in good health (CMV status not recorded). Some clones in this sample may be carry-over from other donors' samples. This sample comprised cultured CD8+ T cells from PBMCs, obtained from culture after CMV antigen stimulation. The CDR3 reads CASSEAASVVAGGADTQYF. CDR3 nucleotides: TGTGCCAGCAGTGAAGCGGCTTCAGTGGTAGCGGGGGGCGCAGATACGCAGTATTTT.